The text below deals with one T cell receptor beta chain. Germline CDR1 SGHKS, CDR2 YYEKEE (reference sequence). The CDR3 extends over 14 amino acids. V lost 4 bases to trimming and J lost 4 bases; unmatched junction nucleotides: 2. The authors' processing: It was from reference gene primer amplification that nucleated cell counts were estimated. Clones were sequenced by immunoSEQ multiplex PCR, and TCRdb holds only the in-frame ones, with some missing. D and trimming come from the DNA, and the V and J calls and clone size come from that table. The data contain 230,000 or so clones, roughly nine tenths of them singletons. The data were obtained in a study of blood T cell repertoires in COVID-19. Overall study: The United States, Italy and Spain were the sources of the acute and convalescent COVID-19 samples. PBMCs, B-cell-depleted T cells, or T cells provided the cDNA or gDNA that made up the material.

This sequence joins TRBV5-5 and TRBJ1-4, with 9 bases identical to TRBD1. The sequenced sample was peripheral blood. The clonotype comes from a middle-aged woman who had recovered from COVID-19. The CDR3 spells CASSPDRGNEKLFF. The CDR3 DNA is TGTGCCAGCAGCCCGGACAGGGGTAATGAAAAACTGTTTTTT.